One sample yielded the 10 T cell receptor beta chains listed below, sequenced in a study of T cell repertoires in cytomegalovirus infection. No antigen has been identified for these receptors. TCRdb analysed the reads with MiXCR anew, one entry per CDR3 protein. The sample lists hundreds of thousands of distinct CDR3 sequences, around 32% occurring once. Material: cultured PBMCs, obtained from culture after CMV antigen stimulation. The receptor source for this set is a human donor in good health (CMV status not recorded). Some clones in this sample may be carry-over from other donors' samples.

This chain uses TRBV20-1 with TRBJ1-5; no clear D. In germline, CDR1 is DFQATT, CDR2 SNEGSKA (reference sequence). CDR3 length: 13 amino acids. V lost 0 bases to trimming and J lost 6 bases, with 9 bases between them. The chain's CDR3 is CSAREGRSQPQHF. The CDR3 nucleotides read TGCAGTGCTAGAGAAGGGAGAAGTCAGCCCCAGCATTTT.

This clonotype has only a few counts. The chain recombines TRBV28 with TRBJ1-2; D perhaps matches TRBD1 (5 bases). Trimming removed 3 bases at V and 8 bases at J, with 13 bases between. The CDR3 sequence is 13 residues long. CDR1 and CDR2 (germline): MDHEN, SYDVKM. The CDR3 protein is CASSLGEGSGYTF. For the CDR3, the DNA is TGTGCCAGCAGTTTGGGGGAGGGTAGCGGCTACACCTTC.

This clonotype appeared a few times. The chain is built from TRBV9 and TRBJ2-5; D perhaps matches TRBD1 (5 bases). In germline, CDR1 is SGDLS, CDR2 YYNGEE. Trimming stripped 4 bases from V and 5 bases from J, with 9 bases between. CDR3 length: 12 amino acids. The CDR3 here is CASSSGFETQYF. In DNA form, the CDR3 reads TGTGCCAGCAGCTCAGGGTTCGAGACCCAGTACTTC.

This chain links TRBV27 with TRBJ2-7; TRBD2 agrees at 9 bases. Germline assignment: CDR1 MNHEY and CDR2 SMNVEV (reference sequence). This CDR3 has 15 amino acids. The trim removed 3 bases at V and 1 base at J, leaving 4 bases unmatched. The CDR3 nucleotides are TGTGCCAGCAGTTTTAAGGCGGGAGGGTCCTACGAGCAGTACTTC. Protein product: CASSFKAGGSYEQYF.

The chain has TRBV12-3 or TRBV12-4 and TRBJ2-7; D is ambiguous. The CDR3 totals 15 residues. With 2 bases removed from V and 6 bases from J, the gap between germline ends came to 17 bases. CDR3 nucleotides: TGTGCCAGCAGTTTAACCCCTGGTGCTGCAAGCGAGCAGTACTTC. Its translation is CASSLTPGAASEQYF.

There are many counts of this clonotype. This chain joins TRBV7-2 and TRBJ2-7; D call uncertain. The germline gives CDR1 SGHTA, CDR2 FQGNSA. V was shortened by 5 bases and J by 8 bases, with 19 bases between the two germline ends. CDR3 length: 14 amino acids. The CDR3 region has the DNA TGTGCCAGCAGCCCCCGTGGATCGAGTTTGAAGCAGTACTTC. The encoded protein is CASSPRGSSLKQYF.

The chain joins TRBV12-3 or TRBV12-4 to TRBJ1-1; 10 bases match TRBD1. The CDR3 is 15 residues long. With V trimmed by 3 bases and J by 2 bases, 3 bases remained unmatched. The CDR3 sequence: CASSFGDRGNTEAFF. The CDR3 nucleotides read TGTGCCAGCAGTTTTGGGGACAGGGGAAACACTGAAGCTTTCTTT.

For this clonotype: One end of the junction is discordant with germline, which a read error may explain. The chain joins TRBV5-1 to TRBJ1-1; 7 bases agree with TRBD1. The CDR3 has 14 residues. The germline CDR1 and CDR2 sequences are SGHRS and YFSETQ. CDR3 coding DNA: TGTGCCAGCAGCTTATCCAGGGGGGGGACTGAAGCTTTCTTT. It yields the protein CASSLSRGGTEAFF.

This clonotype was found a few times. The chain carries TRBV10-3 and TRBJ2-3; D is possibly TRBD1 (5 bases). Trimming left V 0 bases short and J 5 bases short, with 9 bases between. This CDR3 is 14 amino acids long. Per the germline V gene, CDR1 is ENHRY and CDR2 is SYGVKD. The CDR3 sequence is CAISESKGEDTQYF. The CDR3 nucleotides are TGTGCCATCAGTGAGTCAAAAGGGGAAGATACGCAGTATTTT.

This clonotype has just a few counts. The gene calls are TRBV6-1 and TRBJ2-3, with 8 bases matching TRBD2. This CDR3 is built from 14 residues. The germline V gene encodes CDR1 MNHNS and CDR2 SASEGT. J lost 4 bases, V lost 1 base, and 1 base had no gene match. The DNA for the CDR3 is TGTGCCAGCAGTGAAGGGACTAGCCCAGATACGCAGTATTTT. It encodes CASSEGTSPDTQYF.